The source of this T cell receptor beta chain is a study of cytomegalovirus exposure and HLA in healthy donors. A remark on this clone: Its target is not known.

Whole-study results and caveats: Some TCR beta chains (164 of them) were listed as cytomegalovirus-associated. Most observed TCR sequences were rare, whereas some public TCRs were detected in many donors. The authors considered a cluster of highly shared sequence variants likely to be a sequencing artifact. Among the most significant clusters, several appeared linked to common viral pathogens in a later analysis.

The CDR3 length is 15 residues. CDR1 MNHEY and CDR2 SVGAGI come from the germline V gene. The V and J ends lost 5 bases and 7 bases respectively, with 20 bases between them. The PCR employed 60 Vbeta primers together with 13 Jbeta primers. The assay was immunoSEQ multiplex PCR, and TCRdb's table has in-frame clones only and misses some. The table has 100,000 to 150,000 clones, around 81% seen once. This clonotype was sampled from a woman between 50 and 59 years old in good health and CMV-seronegative. The chain employs TRBV6-5 and TRBJ1-1; D is possibly TRBD1 (5 bases). Sequencing used PBMCs. The CDR3 DNA reads as TGTGCCAGCAGTCCACAACCAGGGTCGATGGGTGAAGCTTTCTTT. It translates to CASSPQPGSMGEAFF.